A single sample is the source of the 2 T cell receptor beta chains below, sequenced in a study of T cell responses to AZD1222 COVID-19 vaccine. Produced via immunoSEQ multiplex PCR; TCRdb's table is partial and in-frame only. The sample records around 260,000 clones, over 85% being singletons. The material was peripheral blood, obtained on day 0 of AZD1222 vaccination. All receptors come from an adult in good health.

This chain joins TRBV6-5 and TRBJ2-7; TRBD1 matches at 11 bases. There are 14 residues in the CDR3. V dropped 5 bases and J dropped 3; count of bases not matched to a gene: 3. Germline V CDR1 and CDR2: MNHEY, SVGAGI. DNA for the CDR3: TGTGCCAGCAGTAAGGGACAGGGGGTCTACGAGCAGTACTTC. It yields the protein CASSKGQGVYEQYF.

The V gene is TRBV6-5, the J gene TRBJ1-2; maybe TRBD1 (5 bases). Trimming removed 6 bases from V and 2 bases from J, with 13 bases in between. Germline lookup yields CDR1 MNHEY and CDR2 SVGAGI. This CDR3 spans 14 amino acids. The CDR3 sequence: CASRSLGGNYGYTF. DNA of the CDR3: TGTGCCAGCAGATCACTGGGGGGAAACTATGGCTACACCTTC.